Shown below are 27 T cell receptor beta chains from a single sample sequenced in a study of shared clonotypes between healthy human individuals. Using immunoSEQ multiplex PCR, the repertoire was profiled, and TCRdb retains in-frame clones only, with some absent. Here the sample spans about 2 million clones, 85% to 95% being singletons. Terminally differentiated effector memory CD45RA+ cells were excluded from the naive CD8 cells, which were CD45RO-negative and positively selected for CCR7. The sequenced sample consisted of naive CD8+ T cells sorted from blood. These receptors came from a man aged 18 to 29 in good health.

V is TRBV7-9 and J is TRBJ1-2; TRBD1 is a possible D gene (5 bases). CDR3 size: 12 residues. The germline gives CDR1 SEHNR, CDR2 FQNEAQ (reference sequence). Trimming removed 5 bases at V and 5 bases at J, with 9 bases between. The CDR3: CASSQTEYGYTF. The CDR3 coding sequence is TGTGCCAGCAGCCAGACAGAGTATGGCTACACCTTC.

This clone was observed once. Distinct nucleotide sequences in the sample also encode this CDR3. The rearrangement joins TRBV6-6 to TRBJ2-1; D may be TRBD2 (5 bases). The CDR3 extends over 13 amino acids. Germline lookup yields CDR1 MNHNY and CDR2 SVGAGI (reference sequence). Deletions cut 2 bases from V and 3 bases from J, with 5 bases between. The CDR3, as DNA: TGTGCCAGCAGTTACGGACTCTACAATGAGCAGTTCTTC. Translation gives CASSYGLYNEQFF.

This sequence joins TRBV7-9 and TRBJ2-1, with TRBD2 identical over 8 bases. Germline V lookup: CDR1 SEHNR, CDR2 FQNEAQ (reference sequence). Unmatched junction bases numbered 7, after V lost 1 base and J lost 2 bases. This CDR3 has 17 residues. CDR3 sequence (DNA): TGTGCCAGCAGCTTAGGCCAGCGGGGGCCAACCTACAATGAGCAGTTCTTC. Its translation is CASSLGQRGPTYNEQFF.

The CDR3 is CASGRTSNSYEQYF. The CDR3 nucleotides are TGTGCGAGCGGGAGAACTAGCAACTCCTACGAGCAGTACTTC. The chain is built from TRBV7-9 and TRBJ2-7; 8 nucleotides agree with TRBD2. Germline lookup yields CDR1 SEHNR and CDR2 FQNEAQ (reference sequence). This CDR3 region has 14 residues.

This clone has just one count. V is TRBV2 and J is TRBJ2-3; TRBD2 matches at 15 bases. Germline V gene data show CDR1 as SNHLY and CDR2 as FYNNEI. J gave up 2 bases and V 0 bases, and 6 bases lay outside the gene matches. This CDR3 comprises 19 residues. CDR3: CASSEASGTSGGITDTQYF. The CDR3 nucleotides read TGTGCCAGCAGTGAAGCGTCTGGGACTAGCGGGGGGATCACAGATACGCAGTATTTT.

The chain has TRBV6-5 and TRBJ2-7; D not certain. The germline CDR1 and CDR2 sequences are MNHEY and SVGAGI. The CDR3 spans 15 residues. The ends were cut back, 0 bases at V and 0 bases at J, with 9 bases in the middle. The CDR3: CASSYSPESSYEQYF. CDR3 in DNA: TGTGCCAGCAGTTACTCTCCCGAAAGCTCCTACGAGCAGTACTTC.

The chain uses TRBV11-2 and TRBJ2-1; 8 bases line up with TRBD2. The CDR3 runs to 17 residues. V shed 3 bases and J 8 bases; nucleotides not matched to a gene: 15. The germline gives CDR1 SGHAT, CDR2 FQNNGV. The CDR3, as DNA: TGTGCCAGCAGCTTGGGTCCGGGTAGCGGGAATGACTATGAGCAGTTCTTC. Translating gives CASSLGPGSGNDYEQFF.

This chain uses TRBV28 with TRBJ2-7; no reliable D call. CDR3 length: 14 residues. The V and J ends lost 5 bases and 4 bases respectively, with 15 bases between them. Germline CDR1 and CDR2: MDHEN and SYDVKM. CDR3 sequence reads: CASSADIMRYEQYF. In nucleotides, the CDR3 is TGTGCCAGCAGTGCCGACATCATGCGGTACGAGCAGTACTTC. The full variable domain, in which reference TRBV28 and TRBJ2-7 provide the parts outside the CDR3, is DVKVTQSSRYLVKRTGEKVFLECVQDMDHENMFWYRQDPGLGLRLIYFSYDVKMKEKGDIPEGYSVSREKKERFSLILESASTNQTSMYLCASSADIMRYEQYFGPGTRLTVT.

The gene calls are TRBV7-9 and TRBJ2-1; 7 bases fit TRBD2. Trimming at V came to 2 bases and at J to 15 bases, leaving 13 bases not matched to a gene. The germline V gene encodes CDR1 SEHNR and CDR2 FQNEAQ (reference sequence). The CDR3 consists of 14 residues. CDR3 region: CASSLPTPERDVFF. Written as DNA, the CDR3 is TGTGCCAGCAGCTTACCAACGCCGGAGCGGGATGTGTTCTTC.

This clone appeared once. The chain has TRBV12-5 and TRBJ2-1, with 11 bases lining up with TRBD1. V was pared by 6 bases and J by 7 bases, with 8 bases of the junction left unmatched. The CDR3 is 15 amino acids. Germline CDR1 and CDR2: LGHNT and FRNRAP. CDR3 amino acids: CASGPGQGARNEQFF. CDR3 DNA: TGTGCTAGTGGACCCGGACAGGGGGCTCGAAATGAGCAGTTCTTC.

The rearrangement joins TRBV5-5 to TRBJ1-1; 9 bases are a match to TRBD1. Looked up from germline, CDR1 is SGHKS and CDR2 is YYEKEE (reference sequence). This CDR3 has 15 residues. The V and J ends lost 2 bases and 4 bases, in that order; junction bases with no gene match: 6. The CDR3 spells CASSLWDRAGTEAFF. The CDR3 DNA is TGTGCCAGCAGCTTATGGGACAGGGCGGGCACTGAAGCTTTCTTT.

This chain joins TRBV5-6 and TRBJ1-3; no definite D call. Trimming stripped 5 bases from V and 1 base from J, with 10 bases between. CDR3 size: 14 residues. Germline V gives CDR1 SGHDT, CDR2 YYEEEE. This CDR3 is CASSFQSSGNTIYF. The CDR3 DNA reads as TGTGCCAGCAGTTTTCAGTCTTCTGGAAACACCATATATTTT.

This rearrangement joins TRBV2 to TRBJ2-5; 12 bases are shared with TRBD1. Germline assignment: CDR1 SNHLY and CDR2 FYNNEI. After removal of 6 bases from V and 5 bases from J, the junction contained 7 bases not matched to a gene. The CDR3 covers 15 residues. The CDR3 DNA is TGTGCCAGCAGGTCCGGGACAGGGGGCCAGGAGACCCAGTACTTC. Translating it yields CASRSGTGGQETQYF.

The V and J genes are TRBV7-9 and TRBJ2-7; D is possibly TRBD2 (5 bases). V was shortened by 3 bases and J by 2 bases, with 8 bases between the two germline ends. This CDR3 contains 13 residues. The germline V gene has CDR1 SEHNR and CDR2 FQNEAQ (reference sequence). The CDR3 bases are TGTGCCAGCAGCTTTGAGGGCCCCTACGAGCAGTACTTC. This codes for CASSFEGPYEQYF.

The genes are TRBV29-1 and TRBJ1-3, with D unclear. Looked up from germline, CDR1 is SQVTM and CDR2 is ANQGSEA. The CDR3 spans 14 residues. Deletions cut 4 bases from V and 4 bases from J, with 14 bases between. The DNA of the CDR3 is TGCAGCGTTGTACCCATTATGGAGGGAAACACCATATATTTT. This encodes CSVVPIMEGNTIYF.

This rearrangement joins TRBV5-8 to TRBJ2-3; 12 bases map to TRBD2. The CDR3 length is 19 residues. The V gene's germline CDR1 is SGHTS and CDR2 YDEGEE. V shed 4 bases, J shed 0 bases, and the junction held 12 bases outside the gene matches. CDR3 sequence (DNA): TGTGCCAGCAGCAGCCCGGGACTAGCGGGTCCGACTAGCACAGATACGCAGTATTTT. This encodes CASSSPGLAGPTSTDTQYF.

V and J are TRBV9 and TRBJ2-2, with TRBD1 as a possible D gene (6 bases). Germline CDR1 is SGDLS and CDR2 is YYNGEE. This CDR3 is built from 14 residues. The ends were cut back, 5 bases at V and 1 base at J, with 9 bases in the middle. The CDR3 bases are TGTGCCAGCAGATGGACAGAGAACACCGGGGAGCTGTTTTTT. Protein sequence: CASRWTENTGELFF.

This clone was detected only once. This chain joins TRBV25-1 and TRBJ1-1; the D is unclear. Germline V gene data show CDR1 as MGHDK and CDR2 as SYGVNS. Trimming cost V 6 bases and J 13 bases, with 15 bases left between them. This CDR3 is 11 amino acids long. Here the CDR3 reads CASSPPLGIFF. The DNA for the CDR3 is TGTGCCAGCAGCCCCCCCTTAGGAATTTTCTTT.

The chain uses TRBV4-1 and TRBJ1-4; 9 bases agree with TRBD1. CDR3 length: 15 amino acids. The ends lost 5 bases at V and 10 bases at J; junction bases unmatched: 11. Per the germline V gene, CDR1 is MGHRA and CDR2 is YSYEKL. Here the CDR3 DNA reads TGCGCCAGCAGCGATCGACAGGGGGTATTAGGAAAACTGTTTTTT. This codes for CASSDRQGVLGKLFF.

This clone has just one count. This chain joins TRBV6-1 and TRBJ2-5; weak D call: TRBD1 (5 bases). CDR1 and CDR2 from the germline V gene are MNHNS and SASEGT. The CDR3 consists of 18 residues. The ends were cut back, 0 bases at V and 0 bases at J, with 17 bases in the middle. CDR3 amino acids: CASSEAETARRYQETQYF. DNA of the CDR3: TGTGCCAGCAGTGAAGCGGAGACAGCCCGACGGTACCAAGAGACCCAGTACTTC.

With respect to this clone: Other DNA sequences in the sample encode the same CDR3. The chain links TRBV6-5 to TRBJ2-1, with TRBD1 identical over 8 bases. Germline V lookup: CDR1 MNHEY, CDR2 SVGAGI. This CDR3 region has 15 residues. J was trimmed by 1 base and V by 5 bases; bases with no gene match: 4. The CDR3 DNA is TGTGCCAGCAGTCCTACAGGGGGATCCTACAATGAGCAGTTCTTC. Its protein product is CASSPTGGSYNEQFF.

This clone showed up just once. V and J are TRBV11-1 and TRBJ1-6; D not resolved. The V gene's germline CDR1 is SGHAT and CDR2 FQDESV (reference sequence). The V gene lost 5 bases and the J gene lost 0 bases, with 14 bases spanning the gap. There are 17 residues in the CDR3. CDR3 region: CASSQNSLTSYNSPLHF. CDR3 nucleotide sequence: TGTGCCAGCAGCCAGAACAGCCTAACCTCCTATAATTCACCCCTCCACTTT.

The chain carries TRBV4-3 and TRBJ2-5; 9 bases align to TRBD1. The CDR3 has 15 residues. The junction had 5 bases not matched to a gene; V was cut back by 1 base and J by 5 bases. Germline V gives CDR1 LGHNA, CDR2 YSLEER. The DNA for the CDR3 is TGCGCCAGCAGCCAAGGGACAGGGGAGGGGGAGACCCAGTACTTC. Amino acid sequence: CASSQGTGEGETQYF.

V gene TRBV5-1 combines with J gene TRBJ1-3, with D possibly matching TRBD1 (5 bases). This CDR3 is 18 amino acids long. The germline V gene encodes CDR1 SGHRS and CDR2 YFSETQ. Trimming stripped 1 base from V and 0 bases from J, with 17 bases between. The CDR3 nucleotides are TGCGCCAGCAGCTTGTCCGGGACCGCTGACATCTCTGGAAACACCATATATTTT. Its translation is CASSLSGTADISGNTIYF.

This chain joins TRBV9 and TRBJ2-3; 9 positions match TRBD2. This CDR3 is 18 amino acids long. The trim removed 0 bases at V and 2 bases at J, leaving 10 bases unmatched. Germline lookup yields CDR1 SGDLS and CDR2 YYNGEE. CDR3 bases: TGTGCCAGCAGCGTAGACCTAGCGGGGCTAGGGCTCACAGATACGCAGTATTTT. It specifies CASSVDLAGLGLTDTQYF.

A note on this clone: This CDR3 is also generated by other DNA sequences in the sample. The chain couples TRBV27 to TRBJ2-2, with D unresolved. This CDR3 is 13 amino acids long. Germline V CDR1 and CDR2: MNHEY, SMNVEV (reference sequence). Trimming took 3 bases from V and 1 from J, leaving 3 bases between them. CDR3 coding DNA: TGTGCCAGCAGTTTGATGAACACCGGGGAGCTGTTTTTT. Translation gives CASSLMNTGELFF.

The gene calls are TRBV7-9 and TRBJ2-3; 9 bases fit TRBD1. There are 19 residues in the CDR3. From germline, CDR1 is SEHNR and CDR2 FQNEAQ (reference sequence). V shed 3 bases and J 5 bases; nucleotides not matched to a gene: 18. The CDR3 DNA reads TGTGCCAGCAGCTTTCCTCTATCAGGAGGGACAGGGATAGTAGATACGCAGTATTTT. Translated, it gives CASSFPLSGGTGIVDTQYF.